These 9 T cell receptor beta chains were sequenced from one sample in a study of OX40 agonist ivuxolimab in advanced cancers. Some clones are missing from TCRdb's copy, which holds only in-frame ones; the method was immunoSEQ multiplex PCR. This table holds about 83,000 clones, 85% found once. This material consisted of CD4+ or CD8+ T cells sorted from blood, taken in a trial of the OX40 agonist ivuxolimab. The receptors were gathered from an adult with an advanced solid tumor such as melanoma, head and neck, liver or kidney cancer.

The chain combines TRBV4-1 with TRBJ1-2; D not certain. The CDR3 runs 15 residues. V shed 0 bases and J shed 4 bases, with 12 bases lying between them. Per the germline V gene, CDR1 is MGHRA and CDR2 is YSYEKL. CDR3 DNA: TGCGCCAGCAGCCAAGATAGCCGGGGTACCTATGGCTACACCTTC. It yields the protein CASSQDSRGTYGYTF.

This clone is termed medium-sized. V is TRBV2 and J is TRBJ1-2, with no clear D. Trimming took 3 bases from V and 7 from J, leaving 12 bases between them. This CDR3 spans 13 amino acids. Germline values: CDR1 SNHLY, CDR2 FYNNEI. Here the CDR3 reads CASSDTGPSGYTF. DNA of the CDR3: TGTGCCAGCAGTGACACCGGGCCTTCTGGCTACACCTTC. The full variable domain, its missing parts supplied by reference TRBV2 and TRBJ1-2, is EPEVTQTPSHQVTQMGQEVILRCVPISNHLYFYWYRQILGQKVEFLVSFYNNEISEKSEIFDDQFSVERPDGSNFTLKIRSTKLEDSAMYFCASSDTGPSGYTFGSGTRLTVV.

The chain recombines TRBV6-6 with TRBJ2-3, with TRBD1 identical over 10 bases. Trimming removed 7 bases from V and 4 bases from J; junction bases left unmatched: 8. Germline V gene lookup returns CDR1 MNHNY and CDR2 SVGAGI (reference sequence). This CDR3 spans 15 amino acids. CDR3 in DNA: TGTGCCAGCATTCTGGGACAGGGGTCCGCAGATACGCAGTATTTT. The encoded protein is CASILGQGSADTQYF.

Comments on this clone: Other DNA sequences in the same sample also yield this CDR3. The chain couples TRBV7-2 to TRBJ2-2; D may correspond to TRBD1 or TRBD2 (5 bases each). The CDR3 is 14 amino acids. The germline V gene encodes CDR1 SGHTA and CDR2 FQGNSA. Trimming removed 5 bases from V and 6 bases from J, with 13 bases in between. The CDR3 loop is CASSPGLGAGELFF. In DNA form, the CDR3 reads TGTGCCAGCAGCCCCGGTTTGGGGGCCGGGGAGCTGTTTTTT.

This clone was recorded a few times. The chain uses TRBV6-5 and TRBJ1-1, with TRBD1 as a possible D gene (5 bases). With 8 bases removed from V and 4 bases from J, the gap between germline ends came to 11 bases. Germline V gene lookup returns CDR1 MNHEY and CDR2 SVGAGI. This CDR3 has 12 residues. The CDR3 loop reads CASAARGTEAFF. CDR3 DNA sequence: TGTGCCAGCGCTGCGAGGGGCACTGAAGCTTTCTTT.

In this sample, this clone turned up a few times. The chain joins TRBV27 to TRBJ1-5, with D uncertain. The V gene's germline CDR1 is MNHEY and CDR2 SMNVEV (reference sequence). Trimming took off 2 bases at V and 6 bases at J, with 5 bases between the two ends. There are 12 residues in the CDR3. The chain's CDR3 is CASSLTGQPQHF. The DNA for the CDR3 is TGTGCCAGCAGTTTAACCGGTCAGCCCCAGCATTTT.

V is TRBV6-1 and J is TRBJ1-2; no clear D. Looked up from germline, CDR1 is MNHNS and CDR2 is SASEGT. The length of the CDR3 is 12 residues. Trimming shortened V by 7 bases and J by 5 bases, and 11 bases separated the two germline ends. In nucleotides, the CDR3 is TGTGCCAGCATGGACGGTTATTATGGCTACACCTTC. This gives the protein CASMDGYYGYTF.

CDR3 sequence: CASSTPAETQYF. Written as DNA, the CDR3 is TGTGCCAGCAGCACCCCGGCGGAGACCCAGTACTTC. J is TRBJ2-5 and V is TRBV6-5; no definite D call. From germline, CDR1 is MNHEY and CDR2 SVGAGI. This CDR3 region has 12 residues. Between the trimmed V and J ends, which lost 6 bases and 5 bases, there was a span of 10 bases.

The table lists this clone with a few counts. The chain links TRBV5-6 to TRBJ1-2, with TRBD1 matching 7 bases. CDR3 size: 13 residues. Germline assignment: CDR1 SGHDT and CDR2 YYEEEE. Trimming took 4 bases from V and 10 from J; bases not matched to a gene: 10. The CDR3 region is CASSTDRRRDYTF. CDR3 DNA sequence: TGTGCCAGCAGCACGGACAGGAGGCGGGACTACACCTTC.